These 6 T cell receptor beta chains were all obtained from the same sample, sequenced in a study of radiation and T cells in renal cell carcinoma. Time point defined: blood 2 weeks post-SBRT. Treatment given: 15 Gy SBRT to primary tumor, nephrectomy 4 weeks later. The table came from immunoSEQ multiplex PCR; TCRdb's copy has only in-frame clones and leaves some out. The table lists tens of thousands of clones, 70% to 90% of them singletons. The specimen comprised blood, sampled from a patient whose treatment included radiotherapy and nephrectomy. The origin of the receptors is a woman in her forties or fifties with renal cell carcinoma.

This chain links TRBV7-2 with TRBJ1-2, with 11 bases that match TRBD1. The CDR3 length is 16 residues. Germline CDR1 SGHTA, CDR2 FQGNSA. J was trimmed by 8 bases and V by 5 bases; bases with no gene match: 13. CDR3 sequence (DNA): TGTGCCAGCAGCACCGCCCGAGGACAGGGGGCCCAGGGCTACACCTTC. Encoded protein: CASSTARGQGAQGYTF.

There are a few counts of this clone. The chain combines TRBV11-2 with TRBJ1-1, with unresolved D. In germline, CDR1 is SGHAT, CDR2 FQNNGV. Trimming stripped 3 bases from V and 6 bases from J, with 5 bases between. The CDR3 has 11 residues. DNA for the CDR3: TGTGCCAGCAGCTTGCTGTCTGAAGCTTTCTTT. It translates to CASSLLSEAFF.

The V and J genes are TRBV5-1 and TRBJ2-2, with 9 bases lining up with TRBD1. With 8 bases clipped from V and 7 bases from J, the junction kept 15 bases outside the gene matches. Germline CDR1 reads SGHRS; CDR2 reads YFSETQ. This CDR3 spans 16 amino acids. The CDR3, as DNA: TGCGCCAGTGTCTTGAGTCGGACAGGGGAGAGCGGGGAGCTGTTTTTT. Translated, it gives CASVLSRTGESGELFF.

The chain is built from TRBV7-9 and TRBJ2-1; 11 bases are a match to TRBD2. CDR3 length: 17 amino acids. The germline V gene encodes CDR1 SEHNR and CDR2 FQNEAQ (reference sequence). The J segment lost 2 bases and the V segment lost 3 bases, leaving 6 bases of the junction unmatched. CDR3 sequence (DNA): TGTGCCAGCAGCTTTTTTATAGCGGGGGGGACCTACAATGAGCAGTTCTTC. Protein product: CASSFFIAGGTYNEQFF.

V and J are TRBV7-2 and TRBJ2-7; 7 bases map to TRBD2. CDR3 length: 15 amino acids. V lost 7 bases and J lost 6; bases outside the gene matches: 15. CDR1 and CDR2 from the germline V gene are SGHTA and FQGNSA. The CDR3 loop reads CASKKGPLADSEQYF. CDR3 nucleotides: TGTGCCAGCAAAAAAGGCCCCCTAGCGGATAGCGAGCAGTACTTC.

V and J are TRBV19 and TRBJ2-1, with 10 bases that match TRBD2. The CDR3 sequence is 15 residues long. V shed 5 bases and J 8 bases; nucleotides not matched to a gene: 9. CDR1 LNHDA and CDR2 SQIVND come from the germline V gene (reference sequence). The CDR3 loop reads CASSQKSSGGDEQFF. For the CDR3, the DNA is TGTGCCAGTAGTCAAAAATCTAGCGGGGGTGATGAGCAGTTCTTC.